The 6 T cell receptor beta chains presented below share a single source sample, sequenced in a study of shared clonotypes between healthy human individuals. Measured with immunoSEQ multiplex PCR; TCRdb has only the in-frame clones, and not every one. In the table there are a few million clones, 85% to 95% of which are singletons. The sequenced material came from naive CD4+ T cells sorted from blood. The subset: CD45RA+ positively selected. The receptors originated from a man between 18 and 35 years old in good health.

The V call is TRBV27, the J call TRBJ2-1; 11 positions agree with TRBD2. From germline, CDR1 is MNHEY and CDR2 SMNVEV (reference sequence). The ends lost 0 bases at V and 7 bases at J; junction bases unmatched: 14. This CDR3 comprises 19 residues. In DNA form, the CDR3 reads TGTGCCAGCAGTTTATCGCGACTAGCGGGAACCACCGCCAAAAATGAGCAGTTCTTC. Its protein is CASSLSRLAGTTAKNEQFF.

This clone was seen once. This chain joins TRBV5-4 and TRBJ1-6; TRBD1 might be the D (6 bases). V lost 3 bases and J lost 9, with 16 bases in between. The CDR3 is 15 amino acids. CDR1 SGHNT and CDR2 YYREEE come from the germline V gene (reference sequence). The CDR3 DNA reads as TGTGCCAGCAGCTCGGATGGGGGCGCCGGTTCACCCCTCCACTTT. It translates to CASSSDGGAGSPLHF. Complete variable domain (other parts from reference TRBV5-4 and TRBJ1-6): ETGVTQSPTHLIKTRGQQVTLRCSSQSGHNTVSWYQQALGQGPQFIFQYYREEENGRGNFPPRFSGLQFPNYSSELNVNALELDDSALYLCASSSDGGAGSPLHFGNGTRLTVT.

The chain uses TRBV28 and TRBJ1-3; D gene uncertain. V was trimmed by 5 bases and J by 4 bases, leaving 21 bases between them. The CDR3 is 17 residues long. Germline V lookup: CDR1 MDHEN, CDR2 SYDVKM. CDR3 in DNA: TGTGCCAGCAGTCCCCTGACTACTTCTAGCGCCGGAAACACCATATATTTT. Translated: CASSPLTTSSAGNTIYF.

A single count supports this clone. The rearrangement uses TRBV10-3 and TRBJ2-1; TRBD1 matches at 9 bases. The CDR3 is 15 residues long. The germline V gene has CDR1 ENHRY and CDR2 SYGVKD. Trimming cost V 7 bases and J 1 base; bases outside gene matches: 5. The CDR3 DNA reads TGTGCCATCATGAGGACAGGGGTATCCTACAATGAGCAGTTCTTC. Translation: CAIMRTGVSYNEQFF.

The chain links TRBV7-9 to TRBJ2-5; 11 nucleotides match TRBD2. V gave up 1 base and J gave up 0 bases; unmatched junction bases: 4. CDR3 length equals 17 residues. CDR1 and CDR2 from the germline V gene are SEHNR and FQNEAQ (reference sequence). CDR3 residues: CASSLGGLAAYQETQYF. The CDR3 DNA is TGTGCCAGCAGCTTAGGGGGACTAGCGGCGTACCAAGAGACCCAGTACTTC.

This clone was counted once. This chain uses TRBV7-2 with TRBJ2-7, with TRBD2 matching 9 bases. CDR3 length: 17 amino acids. Germline trimming cut 1 base from V and 3 bases from J; bases unmatched to any gene: 10. Germline V gene lookup returns CDR1 SGHTA and CDR2 FQGNSA. The CDR3 nucleotides read TGTGCCAGCAGCTTAGGAGGCGCGGGAGGGGTGAGCTACGAGCAGTACTTC. Residues: CASSLGGAGGVSYEQYF. Filled out from reference TRBV7-2 and TRBJ2-7, the complete variable domain reads GAGVSQSPSNKVTEKGKDVELRCDPISGHTALYWYRQSLGQGLEFLIYFQGNSAPDKSGLPSDRFSAERTGGSVSTLTIQRTQQEDSAVYLCASSLGGAGGVSYEQYFGPGTRLTVT.